Listed below are T cell receptor beta chains from one sample, sequenced in a study of shared clonotypes between healthy human individuals. Here immunoSEQ multiplex PCR was the method, and the copy in TCRdb shows in-frame clones only, minus some. The sample contains 2 million to 2.5 million clones, approximately 93% of which appear only once. Sample: naive CD4+ T cells from PBMCs. Receptors were obtained from a young man in good health. Some clones in this sample may be carry-over from other donors' samples. Both conserved end residues are part of each CDR3. D genes are given only for firm matches. Size is omitted from some rows. Given values are once, few, many or a class for expanded clones.

>TRBV28|TRBJ1-1|.|.
TGTGCCAGCACGGAGCTGAACACTGAAGCTTTCTTT
CASTELNTEAFF
>TRBV14|TRBJ2-7|TRBD1|.
TGTGCCAGCAGCCAAGCCAGGACAGGGGTTGCTGGACTGACAGATCAGGTGCAGTACTTC
CASSQARTGVAGLTDQVQYF
>TRBV28|TRBJ2-6|.|once
TGTGCCAGCAGGATGAGTGGGGCCAACGTCCTGACTTTC
CASRMSGANVLTF
>TRBV28|TRBJ1-3|TRBD1|.
TGTGCCAGCATCGAACGGGGCAGGGGGCTCAGAAACACCATATATTTT
CASIERGRGLRNTIYF
>TRBV11-2|TRBJ2-5|.|.
TGTGCCAGCAGCTCGCCCAAGGGGCGATTAGAGACCCAGTACTTC
CASSSPKGRLETQYF
>TRBV6-4|TRBJ1-2|.|.
TGTGCCAGCAGTGACAACCCTAGTCTTAACTATGGCTACACCTTC
CASSDNPSLNYGYTF
>TRBV18|TRBJ1-5|TRBD1|.
TGTGCCAGCTCACCCGGACAGGGGGCAGTTCAGCCCCAGCATTTT
CASSPGQGAVQPQHF
>TRBV18|TRBJ1-2|.|.
TGTGCCAGCTCACCGCCGGGCCGTGGACATGGCTACACCTTC
CASSPPGRGHGYTF
>TRBV28|TRBJ1-4|TRBD1|.
TGTGCCAGCAGTTTATTGCGGGTAGGGACAGGAGGAAATGAAAAACTGTTTTTT
CASSLLRVGTGGNEKLFF
>TRBV5-1|TRBJ1-1|.|.
TGCGCCAGCAGCCCCGGACAGTCCGCCGGGGTCACTGAAGCTTTCTTT
CASSPGQSAGVTEAFF
>TRBV28|TRBJ1-6|.|.
TGTGCCAGCAAGGAGGGGTCCTATAATTCACCCCTCCACTTT
CASKEGSYNSPLHF
>TRBV5-1|TRBJ2-2|TRBD2|.
TGCGCCAGCAGCTTGGTTACTAGCGGGAATGGCGGGGAGCTGTTTTTT
CASSLVTSGNGGELFF
>TRBV5-1|TRBJ2-5|.|.
TGCGCCAGCAGCTTGGGACAGTCGGAGGAGACCCAGTACTTC
CASSLGQSEETQYF
>TRBV29-1|TRBJ1-1|.|.
TGCAGCGCTGGGGGGCTTATGAACACTGAAGCTTTCTTT
CSAGGLMNTEAFF
>TRBV27|TRBJ1-2|.|.
TGTGCCAGCAGTTTAAGTCTGAGGGCCAGGGGCTTCAGCTACACCTTC
CASSLSLRARGFSYTF
>TRBV30|TRBJ1-2|.|.
TGTGCCTGGACCGAACAGGTCGGAGCTAACTATGGCTACACCTTC
CAWTEQVGANYGYTF
>TRBV28|TRBJ1-1|.|.
TGTGCCAGCAGTACGACCATGAACACTGAAGCTTTCTTT
CASSTTMNTEAFF
>TRBV5-1|TRBJ2-3|.|.
TGCGCCAGCATGGGAGCCCTCGGGGCCGATACGCAGTATTTT
CASMGALGADTQYF
>TRBV27|TRBJ2-7|TRBD1|.
TGTGCCAGCAGGGATGGGACAGGAAGCTCCTACGAGCAGTACTTC
CASRDGTGSSYEQYF
>TRBV6-1|TRBJ1-5|.|.
TGTGCCAGCGCCGCCAGGGCTGATCAGCCCCAGCATTTT
CASAARADQPQHF
>TRBV7-9|TRBJ2-1|.|.
TGTGCCAGCAGCGACCGCACAGGGCAGTTCTTC
CASSDRTGQFF
>TRBV5-4|TRBJ1-2|.|.
TGTGCCAGCAGCCAAGAATCAGCGGGCCTCTATGGCTACACCTTC
CASSQESAGLYGYTF
>TRBV5-1|TRBJ1-4|.|.
TGCGCCAGCAGCTTTAGTGTAGGGAGTGAAAAACTGTTTTTT
CASSFSVGSEKLFF
>TRBV29-1|TRBJ1-2|.|.
TGCAGCGTGTTACGGAGCTATGGCTACACCTTC
CSVLRSYGYTF
>TRBV11-2|TRBJ2-1|TRBD2|.
TGTGCCGGGGGGGACAGAGACCTAGCGGGAGTGGGCAATGAGCAGTTCTTC
CAGGDRDLAGVGNEQFF
>TRBV4-2|TRBJ1-3|TRBD1|.
TGTGCCAGCAGCCGCGCCAGACTCGGGACAGCGTCATCTGGAAACACCATATATTTT
CASSRARLGTASSGNTIYF
>TRBV30|TRBJ1-4|TRBD1|once
TGTGCCTGGAGTGTGGGCCAGGGGGTTGGAAAACTGTTTTTT
CAWSVGQGVGKLFF
>TRBV5-1|TRBJ2-1|.|.
TGCGCCAGCAGCTTGGTAACGACTACCAAAAACTACAATGAGCAGTTCTTC
CASSLVTTTKNYNEQFF
>TRBV19|TRBJ1-4|TRBD1|.
TGTGCCAGTAGTCCACAGGGGGCTAGCGAAAAACTGTTTTTT
CASSPQGASEKLFF
>TRBV7-9|TRBJ2-4|TRBD2|.
TGTGCCAGCAGTCCCGGCGGGGGAAACATTCAGTACTTC
CASSPGGGNIQYF
>TRBV6-1|TRBJ1-4|.|.
TGTGCCAGCAGTCGTTGGGACCAGGCTTCTGAAAAACTGTTTTTT
CASSRWDQASEKLFF
>TRBV11-2|TRBJ2-6|.|.
TGTGCCAGCAGCTTTGAACGGATTGGGGCCAACGTCCTGACTTTC
CASSFERIGANVLTF
>TRBV4-1|TRBJ2-7|.|.
TGCGCCAGCAGCCTCGGGGTAGGTTCCTACGAGCAGTACTTC
CASSLGVGSYEQYF
>TRBV28|TRBJ2-7|TRBD1|.
TGTGCCAGCAGTTCTCCGGGACAGGGTCTGTGGGAGCAGTACTTC
CASSSPGQGLWEQYF
>TRBV11-3|TRBJ2-2|TRBD1|.
TGTGCCAGCAGCCGGACAGGGCTCGGGGAGCTGTTTTTT
CASSRTGLGELFF
>TRBV27|TRBJ2-7|TRBD1|once
TGTGCCAGCAGAACAGACAGGGGGGGCTCCTACGAGCAGTACTTC
CASRTDRGGSYEQYF
>TRBV4-1|TRBJ2-3|.|.
TGCGCCAGCAGCCAAGAGGGAGACAGCACAGATACGCAGTATTTT
CASSQEGDSTDTQYF
>TRBV6-5|TRBJ2-3|.|.
TGTGCCAGCAGTAGACCCGTGGAAGCAGATACGCAGTATTTT
CASSRPVEADTQYF
>TRBV29-1|TRBJ2-7|TRBD1|.
TGCAGCGTTCAGAAGACAGGGACATACGAGCAGTACTTC
CSVQKTGTYEQYF
>TRBV30|TRBJ1-4|.|.
TGTGCCTGGGCGGGCGGCAGGGAAGGTCCCGCGTCTAATGAAAAACTGTTTTTT
CAWAGGREGPASNEKLFF
>TRBV10-1|TRBJ1-5|TRBD1|.
TGCGCCAGCAGCCTTCCCGGGACAGGGTATCGGCCCCAGCATTTT
CASSLPGTGYRPQHF
>TRBV5-6|TRBJ2-3|TRBD1|.
TGTGCCAGCAGCTACCTGAGACAGGGTTTTACAGATACGCAGTATTTT
CASSYLRQGFTDTQYF